A single sample is the source of the 16 T cell receptor beta chains below, sequenced in a study of cytotoxic CD8 clonotypes in ibrutinib-treated CLL. Clones were sequenced by immunoSEQ multiplex PCR, and TCRdb holds only the in-frame ones, with some missing. Of 150,000 to 200,000 clones listed, 70% to 90% are singletons. The sequences come from PBMCs, collected at disease progression, from a patient treated with ibrutinib. These receptors were taken from a human donor with chronic lymphocytic leukemia.

This clone appeared once. J is TRBJ1-3 and V is TRBV7-2; the D is unclear. Germline V CDR1 and CDR2: SGHTA, FQGNSA. This CDR3 has 16 residues. V gave up 0 bases and J gave up 0 bases, with 9 bases separating them. CDR3 in amino acids: CASSLASTASGNTIYF. The CDR3 nucleotides are TGTGCCAGCAGCTTAGCCTCTACAGCCTCTGGAAACACCATATATTTT.

The chain uses TRBV28 and TRBJ1-2; TRBD1 matches at 7 bases. The CDR3 sequence is 14 residues long. After removal of 6 bases from V and 7 bases from J, the junction contained 11 bases not matched to a gene. Germline CDR1 MDHEN, CDR2 SYDVKM. The CDR3 region has the DNA TGTGCCAGCAGCTTACCGGGACAGAATAGTGGCTACACCTTC. It is translated as CASSLPGQNSGYTF.

This clone came up a few times. V gene TRBV5-1 combines with J gene TRBJ1-4, with D possibly matching TRBD1 (5 bases). The germline V gene encodes CDR1 SGHRS and CDR2 YFSETQ. CDR3 length: 15 residues. V lost 3 bases to trimming and J lost 5 bases, with 14 bases between them. The CDR3 DNA is TGCGCCAGCAGCTCTACTCCGGGGACGAATGAAAAACTGTTTTTT. Its translation: CASSSTPGTNEKLFF.

V usage is TRBV18 and J usage is TRBJ1-1; D unresolved. CDR3 size: 16 residues. Trimming cost V 4 bases and J 0 bases, with 15 bases left between them. In germline, CDR1 is KGHSH, CDR2 LQKENI. The CDR3, as DNA: TGTGCCAGCTCACTCTCGAAACAGAGGATGAACACTGAAGCTTTCTTT. This sequence encodes CASSLSKQRMNTEAFF.

The chain recombines TRBV28 with TRBJ2-7; 7 bases line up with TRBD2. The junction had 10 bases not matched to a gene; V was cut back by 2 bases and J by 0 bases. The CDR3 has 17 residues. The germline V gene encodes CDR1 MDHEN and CDR2 SYDVKM. CDR3 bases: TGTGCCAGCAGTTTAACCCCCCGACGGGAGGTCTCCTACGAGCAGTACTTC. Residues: CASSLTPRREVSYEQYF.

The chain couples TRBV5-6 to TRBJ1-3; D may be TRBD1 (5 bases). Trimming stripped 4 bases from V and 0 bases from J, with 14 bases between. The length of the CDR3 is 16 residues. Germline-derived CDR1 and CDR2 are SGHDT and YYEEEE. CDR3 nucleotide sequence: TGTGCCAGCAGCGGGGGACTGATAAACTCTGGAAACACCATATATTTT. As protein: CASSGGLINSGNTIYF.

The chain employs TRBV10-3 and TRBJ1-1; D is undetermined. Trimming cost V 6 bases and J 5 bases, with 19 bases left between them. The CDR3 covers 15 residues. In germline, CDR1 is ENHRY, CDR2 SYGVKD. DNA of the CDR3: TGTGCCATCAGCGCAATAGGTGCGGTGGGGACTGAAGCTTTCTTT. This codes for CAISAIGAVGTEAFF.

This chain links TRBV5-1 with TRBJ2-7; 9 bases fit TRBD2. CDR1 is SGHRS and CDR2 is YFSETQ in the germline V gene. Trimming removed 1 base from V and 3 bases from J; junction bases left unmatched: 5. This CDR3 contains 15 residues. DNA of the CDR3: TGCGCCAGCAGCTTGATGACTAGCGGAGTCTACGAGCAGTACTTC. Translated, it gives CASSLMTSGVYEQYF.

The rearrangement uses TRBV28 and TRBJ1-2; 9 nucleotides line up with TRBD1. Germline trimming cut 4 bases from V and 3 bases from J; bases unmatched to any gene: 6. Per the germline V gene, CDR1 is MDHEN and CDR2 is SYDVKM. The CDR3 totals 15 residues. CDR3 sequence (DNA): TGTGCCAGCAGTTCCTACAGGGGGCAGGACTATGGCTACACCTTC. Translated, it gives CASSSYRGQDYGYTF.

This chain uses TRBV7-2 with TRBJ2-7; D may be TRBD2 (5 bases). The CDR3 has 14 residues. Per germline, CDR1 SGHTA and CDR2 FQGNSA. Trimming removed 5 bases from V and 6 bases from J, with 17 bases in between. CDR3 sequence: CASSTFPGMGEQYF. DNA for the CDR3: TGTGCCAGCAGCACCTTTCCGGGGATGGGCGAGCAGTACTTC. Looking up the rest from reference TRBV7-2 and TRBJ2-7 gives the full variable domain: GAGVSQSPSNKVTEKGKDVELRCDPISGHTALYWYRQSLGQGLEFLIYFQGNSAPDKSGLPSDRFSAERTGGSVSTLTIQRTQQEDSAVYLCASSTFPGMGEQYFGPGTRLTVT.

The rearrangement joins TRBV7-9 to TRBJ2-3, with a tentative D call TRBD2 (5 bases). There are 18 residues in the CDR3. Germline CDR1 and CDR2: SEHNR and FQNEAQ (reference sequence). V was clipped by 2 bases and J by 1 base, with 19 bases between them. The CDR3 bases are TGTGCCAGCAGCTTATGGGGTGCCTCGAGCGGCCGCACAGATACGCAGTATTTT. Protein: CASSLWGASSGRTDTQYF.

The rearrangement joins TRBV5-1 to TRBJ1-2; D not certain. Trimming took 4 bases from V and 9 from J, leaving 22 bases between them. The germline CDR1 and CDR2 sequences are SGHRS and YFSETQ. The CDR3 runs to 15 residues. The CDR3 spells CASSPTTSVITRYTF. The CDR3 bases are TGCGCCAGCAGCCCGACCACTTCGGTGATCACTCGCTACACCTTC.

V and J are TRBV27 and TRBJ2-1; 9 bases align to TRBD2. The J segment lost 4 bases and the V segment lost 7 bases, leaving 11 bases of the junction unmatched. Germline CDR1 and CDR2: MNHEY and SMNVEV (reference sequence). The CDR3 spans 16 residues. Written as DNA, the CDR3 is TGTGCCAGCAAGGAAGCGGGAGGCACCCTATACAATGAGCAGTTCTTC. Its protein product is CASKEAGGTLYNEQFF.

The rearrangement links TRBV2 to TRBJ2-4; D could derive from TRBD1 or TRBD2 (5 bases each). The germline V gene encodes CDR1 SNHLY and CDR2 FYNNEI. V was cut by 9 bases and J by 7 bases, with 10 bases left in between. The CDR3 totals 11 residues. Here the CDR3 DNA reads TGTGCCAGTATGTGGGGGAACATTCAGTACTTC. It codes for CASMWGNIQYF.

V gene TRBV30 combines with J gene TRBJ1-2; 9 bases are a match to TRBD1. CDR1 is GTSNPN, CDR2 SVGIG, per germline (reference sequence). Germline trimming cut 3 bases from V and 7 bases from J; bases unmatched to any gene: 6. CDR3 length equals 13 residues. The CDR3 DNA sequence: TGTGCCTGGAGCGACAGGGGGACTTCTGGCTACACCTTC. This translates into CAWSDRGTSGYTF.

This clone was seen once. V is TRBV11-1 and J is TRBJ2-7; a weak D match, TRBD2 (5 bases). V lost 1 base and J 0 bases, leaving 10 bases between the germline ends. Germline V gives CDR1 SGHAT, CDR2 FQDESV (reference sequence). This CDR3 has 15 residues. Here the CDR3 DNA reads TGTGCCAGCAGCTTAGGGCTAGCCAACTCCTACGAGCAGTACTTC. This translates into CASSLGLANSYEQYF.